This T cell receptor beta chain was sequenced during a study of blood T cell repertoires in COVID-19. Study summary: Material from acute and convalescent COVID-19 was sourced from the United States, Italy and Spain. PBMCs, B-cell-depleted T cells, or T cells provided the cDNA or gDNA that made up the material.

Data came from immunoSEQ multiplex PCR; TCRdb stores just in-frame clones and leaves some out. The profile shows approximately 85,000 clones, about 86% of them singletons. This clone was counted once. Germline CDR1 reads SGHRS; CDR2 reads YFSETQ. V lost 7 bases and J 1 base, leaving 9 bases between the germline ends. The CDR3 is 12 amino acids. The sequence was obtained from a woman of 80 years or more in a cohort sampled during active or convalescent COVID-19. This chain uses TRBV5-1 with TRBJ2-7; D may be TRBD2 (6 bases). Source material: peripheral blood. The CDR3 sequence is CASWGESYEQYF. In DNA, the CDR3 is TGCGCCAGCTGGGGGGAGTCCTACGAGCAGTACTTC.